These 24 T cell receptor beta chains came from one sample sequenced in a study of regulatory T cells in long-lasting Graves disease. iRepertoire HTBI primers and Arm-PCR of CDR3 regions built TCR beta libraries. TCRdb called the multiplex PCR reads again in MiXCR, with one record for every CDR3 protein. The repertoire has a few hundred thousand distinct CDR3 sequences, 18% of them found once; the top ten carry around 21%. The time point was: newly diagnosed GD, antithyroid drugs for less than 3 months. The authors made the TCR library using RNA they extracted from PBMCs. Here the sequenced sample was peripheral blood mononuclear cells (PBMCs), taken at new diagnosis, from a patient treated with antithyroid drugs. Every receptor here comes from a female donor with Graves disease.

This clonotype has at least ten counts. The rearrangement joins TRBV12-3 or TRBV12-4 to TRBJ1-1, with a weak D call TRBD1 (5 bases). CDR3 length: 13 residues. V was shortened by 6 bases and J by 1 base, with 9 bases between the two germline ends. As DNA, the CDR3 is TGTGCCAGCAGCCCCAGGGCGAACACTGAAGCTTTCTTT. Protein product: CASSPRANTEAFF.

This clonotype occurred many times. The chain uses TRBV27 and TRBJ2-3; D possibly uses TRBD1 or TRBD2 (6 bases each). The CDR3 contains 15 residues. The ends were cut back, 6 bases at V and 5 bases at J, with 18 bases in the middle. Germline V CDR1 and CDR2: MNHEY, SMNVEV (reference sequence). The CDR3 DNA reads as TGTGCCAGCAGCAAGGAGGAGGGGGGCAGAGATACGCAGTATTTT. The encoded protein is CASSKEEGGRDTQYF.

This clonotype was seen at least ten times. V is TRBV6-1 and J is TRBJ1-1; D is unclear. V dropped 4 bases and J dropped 5 bases, with 11 bases sitting between them. The CDR3 runs 13 residues. Germline-derived CDR1 and CDR2 are MNHNS and SASEGT. As DNA, the CDR3 is TGTGCCAGCAGTGCAGCGGGGAAGACTGAAGCTTTCTTT. This sequence encodes CASSAAGKTEAFF.

The chain links TRBV2 to TRBJ2-2; TRBD2 might be the D (5 bases). This CDR3 is built from 18 residues. Per the germline V gene, CDR1 is SNHLY and CDR2 is FYNNEI. Trimming took 8 bases from V and 0 from J, leaving 22 bases between them. CDR3 nucleotide sequence: TGTGCCAGCCGGGATATGGTGGCATCCGCCGCGAACACCGGGGAGCTGTTTTTT. As protein: CASRDMVASAANTGELFF.

This clonotype was counted at least ten times. The chain uses TRBV28 and TRBJ1-1; the D gene is possibly TRBD1 (6 bases). Germline V gene lookup returns CDR1 MDHEN and CDR2 SYDVKM. V gave up 11 bases and J gave up 0 bases, with 13 bases separating them. The CDR3 is 13 residues long. CDR3 in DNA: TGTGCCGTCTCGGGGGGGCTGAACACTGAAGCTTTCTTT. It codes for CAVSGGLNTEAFF.

The V gene is TRBV6-5, the J gene TRBJ2-7; maybe TRBD1 (5 bases). Germline V gene lookup returns CDR1 MNHEY and CDR2 SVGAGI. The CDR3 totals 14 residues. Trimming removed 2 bases at V and 5 bases at J, with 13 bases between. CDR3 in DNA: TGTGCCAGCAGTTACGGGGCTGCCTGGAACGAGCAGTACTTC. Its protein is CASSYGAAWNEQYF.

This clonotype has at least ten counts. The chain carries TRBV4-3 and TRBJ2-7; D is perhaps TRBD2 (6 bases). Between the trimmed V and J ends, which lost 0 bases and 1 base, there was a span of 13 bases. In germline, CDR1 is LGHNA, CDR2 YSLEER. This CDR3 is built from 16 residues. The CDR3 reads CASSQDPGGVSYEQYF. For the CDR3, the DNA is TGCGCCAGCAGCCAAGATCCAGGCGGGGTGTCCTACGAGCAGTACTTC.

V is TRBV13 and J is TRBJ2-5; 12 bases align to TRBD1. Germline assignment: CDR1 PRHDT and CDR2 FYEKMQ (reference sequence). V trimming: 5 bases; J trimming: 3 bases; junction bases outside the gene matches: 10. This CDR3 is built from 17 residues. Here the CDR3 reads CASSDKPGQGAEETQYF. CDR3 sequence (DNA): TGTGCCAGCAGCGACAAGCCGGGACAGGGGGCGGAAGAGACCCAGTACTTC.

Many counts were recorded for this clonotype. The chain links TRBV24-1 to TRBJ2-7, with TRBD2 identical over 10 bases. This CDR3 comprises 15 residues. Per germline, CDR1 KGHDR and CDR2 SFDVKD. V was pared by 4 bases and J by 0 bases, with 2 bases of the junction left unmatched. The CDR3 is CATSEGTSVSYEQYF. The CDR3 DNA follows: TGTGCCACCAGTGAGGGGACTAGCGTCTCCTACGAGCAGTACTTC.

This clonotype was detected many times. This chain uses TRBV7-3 with TRBJ2-3, with TRBD1 matching 7 bases. V lost 5 bases, J lost 2 bases, and 4 bases stayed unmatched. The CDR3 has 14 residues. Looked up from germline, CDR1 is SGHTA and CDR2 is FQGTGA. The CDR3 loop is CASSIGTATDTQYF. CDR3 DNA sequence: TGTGCCAGCAGCATCGGGACAGCCACAGATACGCAGTATTTT.

The sample holds many counts of this clonotype. The CDR3 sequence is CASRGGSLPYNEQFF. For the CDR3, the DNA is TGTGCCAGCAGAGGGGGGTCGCTTCCGTACAATGAGCAGTTCTTC. This chain joins TRBV27 and TRBJ2-1; D may correspond to TRBD1 or TRBD2 (6 bases each). The length of the CDR3 is 15 residues. The ends were cut back, 6 bases at V and 4 bases at J, with 16 bases in the middle. Germline CDR1 and CDR2: MNHEY and SMNVEV (reference sequence).

In this sample, this clonotype turned up many times. The V call is TRBV2, the J call TRBJ1-1, with unresolved D. V was cut by 6 bases and J by 4 bases, with 15 bases left in between. Germline assignment: CDR1 SNHLY and CDR2 FYNNEI. This CDR3 has 14 residues. As DNA, the CDR3 is TGTGCCAGCAGCTTAATGGGCGGACGCACTGAAGCTTTCTTT. Translation: CASSLMGGRTEAFF.

Points on this clonotype: This may be a read error: a much more frequent sequence differs by one nucleotide. The chain is built from TRBV19 and TRBJ1-2; D is possibly TRBD1 (5 bases). The germline V gene has CDR1 LNHDA and CDR2 SQIVND (reference sequence). This CDR3 has 13 amino acids. The CDR3 loop reads CVSSIEQDYGYTF. CDR3 in DNA: TGTGTCAGTAGTATAGAACAGGACTATGGCTACACCTTC.

This clonotype turned up a few times. This chain connects TRBV5-1 to TRBJ2-5; TRBD2 is a possible D gene (6 bases). In germline, CDR1 is SGHRS, CDR2 YFSETQ. This CDR3 has 14 amino acids. V lost 2 bases and J lost 3, with 11 bases in between. For the CDR3, the DNA is TGCGCCAGCAGCTTCGGAGGGGTCGAAGAGACCCAGTACTTC. This translates into CASSFGGVEETQYF. Drawing the rest from reference TRBV5-1 and TRBJ2-5, the complete variable domain is KAGVTQTPRYLIKTRGQQVTLSCSPISGHRSVSWYQQTPGQGLQFLFEYFSETQRNKGNFPGRFSGRQFSNSRSEMNVSTLELGDSALYLCASSFGGVEETQYFGPGTRLLVL.

The sample holds many counts of this clonotype. The chain has TRBV7-2 and TRBJ2-5; the match to TRBD1 covers 7 bases. The CDR3 length is 15 residues. Germline values: CDR1 SGHTA, CDR2 FQGNSA. Trimming took 2 bases from V and 0 from J; bases not matched to a gene: 3. The CDR3 bases are TGTGCCAGCAGCTTACACAGGGGTAACCAAGAGACCCAGTACTTC. It encodes CASSLHRGNQETQYF.

This clonotype was seen repeatedly, ten times or more. The chain is built from TRBV7-2 and TRBJ2-7, with TRBD1 as a possible D gene (6 bases). This CDR3 spans 18 amino acids. Trimming took off 0 bases at V and 0 bases at J, with 18 bases between the two ends. Germline V lookup: CDR1 SGHTA, CDR2 FQGNSA. CDR3: CASSLAPGLEGGSYEQYF. The DNA for the CDR3 is TGTGCCAGCAGCTTAGCCCCGGGCCTAGAAGGGGGCTCCTACGAGCAGTACTTC.

This clonotype was observed many times. The chain couples TRBV20-1 to TRBJ2-2, with D unclear. Per germline, CDR1 DFQATT and CDR2 SNEGSKA (reference sequence). Trimming removed 0 bases at V and 6 bases at J, with 8 bases between. The CDR3 is 13 residues long. CDR3 amino acids: CSARDDGAGELFF. The CDR3 nucleotides read TGCAGTGCTAGAGATGATGGGGCCGGGGAGCTGTTTTTT.

This clonotype was picked up many times. V usage is TRBV18 and J usage is TRBJ2-3; D perhaps matches TRBD2 (5 bases). V dropped 3 bases and J dropped 5 bases, with 15 bases sitting between them. Looked up from germline, CDR1 is KGHSH and CDR2 is LQKENI. This CDR3 is built from 15 residues. In DNA form, the CDR3 reads TGTGCCAGCTCACCCTCCGAGGGTATTCAAGATACGCAGTATTTT. Translating gives CASSPSEGIQDTQYF.

This clonotype was observed at least ten times. V is TRBV6-1 and J is TRBJ2-3; the D gene is possibly TRBD2 (6 bases). This CDR3 contains 14 residues. Between the trimmed V and J ends, which lost 8 bases and 0 bases, there was a span of 12 bases. The germline V gene has CDR1 MNHNS and CDR2 SASEGT. The CDR3 protein is CASQTSRSTDTQYF. The CDR3 nucleotides are TGTGCCAGCCAGACTAGTCGTAGCACAGATACGCAGTATTTT.

This chain uses TRBV11-3 with TRBJ1-6; tentative D call: TRBD1 (5 bases). This CDR3 comprises 14 residues. Germline values: CDR1 SGHNT, CDR2 YENEEA. The V gene lost 5 bases and the J gene lost 9 bases, with 14 bases spanning the gap. Here the CDR3 DNA reads TGTGCCAGCAGCAGGGGCCTCGTCGGTTCACCCCTCCACTTT. Translating it yields CASSRGLVGSPLHF. Supplemented by reference TRBV11-3 and TRBJ1-6, the full variable domain reads EAGVVQSPRYKIIEKKQPVAFWCNPISGHNTLYWYLQNLGQGPELLIRYENEEAVDDSQLPKDRFSAERLKGVDSTLKIQPAELGDSAVYLCASSRGLVGSPLHFGNGTRLTVT.

At least ten counts were recorded for this clonotype. The chain joins TRBV9 to TRBJ2-7; either TRBD1 or TRBD2 may fit D (5 bases each). V was clipped by 0 bases and J by 2 bases, with 21 bases between them. Per germline, CDR1 SGDLS and CDR2 YYNGEE. This CDR3 spans 18 amino acids. CDR3 DNA sequence: TGTGCCAGCAGCGTAGAACCCAAGTACCGGGACGCAGCCTACGAGCAGTACTTC. It codes for CASSVEPKYRDAAYEQYF.

Details on this clonotype: Sequence at one end of the junction differs from germline and may be a read error. J is TRBJ2-5 and V is TRBV24-1, with 7 bases lining up with TRBD2. The length of the CDR3 is 15 residues. The germline V gene encodes CDR1 KGHDR and CDR2 SFDVKD. The CDR3 protein is CATSDLGGDQETQHF. The CDR3 coding sequence is TGTGCCACCAGTGATTTGGGGGGGGACCAAGAGACCCAGCACTTC.

The chain employs TRBV5-1 and TRBJ2-7; the D is unclear. The germline CDR1 and CDR2 sequences are SGHRS and YFSETQ. V was cut by 3 bases and J by 5 bases, with 6 bases left in between. This CDR3 is built from 11 residues. The CDR3 DNA reads as TGCGCCAGCAGCTCCGACCACGAGCAGTACTTC. Translation gives CASSSDHEQYF.

Ten or more counts support this clonotype. This sequence joins TRBV11-3 and TRBJ2-2; D gene ambiguous. V was trimmed by 1 base and J by 7 bases, leaving 7 bases between them. The CDR3 is 13 residues long. Looked up from germline, CDR1 is SGHNT and CDR2 is YENEEA. The CDR3 DNA reads as TGTGCCAGCAGCTTAGCGGAGATCGGGGAGCTGTTTTTT. Translation gives CASSLAEIGELFF.